This T cell receptor (beta chain) emerged from a study of T cell responses to AZD1222 COVID-19 vaccine. The method was immunoSEQ multiplex PCR; TCRdb's version includes in-frame clones alone and lacks a portion of them. The repertoire holds about 120,000 clones, around 90% seen once, with 6.5% to 9% in the top ten. Findings and caveats of the study: Nearly half of spike-specific TCRs reportedly go after variant regions that carry no mutations. There were mostly white British donors and more females than males, and clonal diversity was possibly underestimated. Seropositive status at baseline applied to only a handful of AZD1222 recipients.

About this clone itself: The antigen is undetermined.

This CDR3 comprises 13 residues. Germline-derived CDR1 and CDR2 are MDHEN and SYDVKM. Unmatched junction bases numbered 7, after V lost 5 bases and J lost 10 bases. The chain is built from TRBV28 and TRBJ1-1; 10 nucleotides align to TRBD1. Specimen: peripheral blood, collected on day 0 of AZD1222 vaccination. The clonotype was recovered from an adult in good health. CDR3 residues: CASSTPGQGLAFF. CDR3 coding DNA: TGTGCCAGCAGTACACCGGGACAGGGGCTAGCTTTCTTT.